The subject of this entry is one T cell receptor beta chain. Its antigen is not yet known. Nothing much larger sits one base from this clone, and base qualities are not available. The CDR3 runs 12 residues from the cysteine to the phenylalanine. Only the CDR3 portion is preserved as DNA: 36 bases, with reading frame beginning at the first base. CDR1 and CDR2 (SNHLY, FYNNEI) derive from the germline V gene. Trimming costs V 2 bases and J 4 bases, and their ends lie 3 bases apart. The donors belonged to the validation cohort of over a hundred subjects, which was separate from the roughly 700-subject first cohort. Library creation used the immunoSEQ multiplex PCR assay. The published analysis was carried out like this. A statistical classification framework was developed to diagnose cytomegalovirus status using the catalog of TCR beta chain sequences. Sourced from immuneACCESS, this table was stored by TCRdb with only in-frame sequences that have V and J called. A share of the clones is absent; for the studies checked, an unresolved V gene accounts for under half, and the remainder has no known explanation. The D gene and trimming were derived from the DNA, and the V and J assignments and clone size from that table. The sample data list roughly 200,000 clones, and about nine tenths of these were observed just once. The top ten clonotypes cover about 7.7% of the sample.

These data originate in a study of cytomegalovirus exposure and HLA in healthy donors (TCRdb year 2017). With respect to the entire study: The roughly 670 repertoires of the first cohort and the 120 or so validation repertoires were produced on the same platform, according to a later analysis. The study aimed to test whether signatures of past pathogen exposure could be identified by cataloging public T cell receptors. A separate validation cohort of roughly 130 different subjects was used in addition to the approximately 700-subject first cohort. To predict cytomegalovirus infection status, the study combined high-throughput TCR immunosequencing, statistical association of individual TCRs with disease status, and machine learning. Overall study outcomes, separate from this receptor: Most TCR sequences were seen in very few donors, while some public TCRs were found in many individuals. In the study, approximately 150 TCR beta chains were listed as associated with cytomegalovirus. The validation cohort had no HLA typing available for a later analysis, so co-occurrence within that cohort was assessed over all 130 or so repertoires. According to the authors, the approach could potentially be generalized to other disease states and immunological phenotypes. The classifier was reported to diagnose cytomegalovirus status with high specificity and sensitivity in both the original cohort and the validation cohort. A few of the identified cytomegalovirus-associated TCR beta chains were confirmed in vitro to be specific for cytomegalovirus antigens. A later analysis found that TCRs clustered in the first cohort also tended to co-occur in the 100 to 150 validation repertoires, with approximately 94% of cluster scores above 0.

What was sequenced was PBMCs. The TCR comes from a man younger than 45 in good health and CMV-seropositive. This chain is built from TRBV2 and TRBJ1-3, with no confidently assigned D gene. The CDR3 reads CASSETGNTIYF. The nucleotides are TGTGCCAGCAGTGAAACGGGAAACACCATATATTTT. This CDR3, with the reference TRBV2 and TRBJ1-3 proteins standing in past its ends, gives the full variable domain EPEVTQTPSHQVTQMGQEVILRCVPISNHLYFYWYRQILGQKVEFLVSFYNNEISEKSEIFDDQFSVERPDGSNFTLKIRSTKLEDSAMYFCASSETGNTIYFGEGSWLTVV.